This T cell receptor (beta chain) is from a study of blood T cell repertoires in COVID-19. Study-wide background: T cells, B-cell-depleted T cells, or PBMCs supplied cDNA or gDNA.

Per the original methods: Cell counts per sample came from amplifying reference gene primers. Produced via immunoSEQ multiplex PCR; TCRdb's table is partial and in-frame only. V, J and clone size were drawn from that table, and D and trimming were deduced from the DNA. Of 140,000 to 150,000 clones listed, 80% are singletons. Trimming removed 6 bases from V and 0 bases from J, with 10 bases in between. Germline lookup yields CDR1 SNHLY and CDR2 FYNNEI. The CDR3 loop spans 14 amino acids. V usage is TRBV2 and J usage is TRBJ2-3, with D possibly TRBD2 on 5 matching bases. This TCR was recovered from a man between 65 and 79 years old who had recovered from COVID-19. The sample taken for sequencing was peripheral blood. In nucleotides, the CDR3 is TGTGCCAGCAGCGCCACTAGTAGCACAGATACGCAGTATTTT. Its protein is CASSATSSTDTQYF.